The rows below give T cell receptor beta chains drawn from one sample of a study of blood T cells in healthy people across ages. TCRdb analysed the 5' RACE reads with MiXCR anew, one entry per CDR3 protein. The data contain about 640,000 distinct CDR3 sequences, 58% of them singletons. Specimen: blood. The source is a man between 60 and 75 years old in good health. CDR3s include the opening cysteine and the closing phenylalanine or tryptophan. The D gene is left open where the match is weak. A clone size is listed for some rows: how often the clone was seen (once, few, many), or a class if it is expanded.

d_call clone_size j_call cdr3_length v_call cdr3_aa cdr3_nt
TRBD2 - TRBJ2-5 19 TRBV4-1 CASSQDPGLAGKDQETQYF TGCGCCAGCAGCCAAGATCCTGGACTAGCGGGGAAAGACCAAGAGACCCAGTACTTC
- once TRBJ2-7 12 TRBV29-1 CSVATSHNEQYF TGCAGCGTTGCCACGTCCCACAATGAGCAGTACTTC
- - TRBJ2-7 13 TRBV20-1 CSASGPNGYEQYF TGCAGTGCTTCCGGGCCCAATGGCTACGAGCAGTACTTC
TRBD2 - TRBJ2-7 18 TRBV7-2 CASSLAASGASIHYEQYF TGTGCCAGCAGCTTAGCGGCTAGCGGCGCCTCGATCCACTACGAGCAGTACTTC
- many TRBJ2-5 14 TRBV7-2 CASSAQRGHGTQYF TGTGCCAGCAGCGCACAAAGGGGTCATGGTACCCAGTACTTC
- - TRBJ2-1 14 TRBV2 CASSERGTLNEQFF TGTGCCAGCAGTGAACGGGGGACACTCAATGAGCAGTTCTTC
TRBD2 - TRBJ2-4 17 TRBV12-3/TRBV12-4 CASSFARGRGDKNIQYF TGTGCCAGCAGTTTCGCCCGCGGACGGGGGGACAAAAACATTCAGTACTTC
TRBD1 - TRBJ2-3 17 TRBV20-1 CSARDWDRGFDTDTQYF TGCAGTGCTAGAGATTGGGACAGGGGATTTGACACAGATACGCAGTATTTT
TRBD1 - TRBJ1-1 15 TRBV6-6 CASRPSGQGYTEAFF TGTGCCAGCAGACCCTCGGGACAGGGCTACACTGAAGCTTTCTTT
TRBD1 - TRBJ2-5 15 TRBV7-2 CASSLGTGWSETQYF TGTGCCAGCAGCCTAGGGACAGGGTGGTCCGAGACCCAGTACTTC
- - TRBJ1-1 16 TRBV14 CASSQDLGVRNTEAFF TGTGCCAGCAGCCAAGATTTAGGGGTGCGGAACACTGAAGCTTTCTTT